A single sample gave rise to the 32 T cell receptor beta chains below, sequenced in a study of blood T cells in healthy people across ages (dated by TCRdb to the mid-2010s). The library relied on 5' RACE. The instrument given in TCRdb is Illumina HiSeq 2500. A second PCR of roughly 6 to 11 cycles was run with a J-beta primer mix and a sample-barcoded 5' primer. In TCRdb, the public reads were trimmed at Q25 with fastp and aligned with MiXCR, with productive beta chains retained. Rows are combined by CDR3 protein, so each entry shows the most common genes and DNA. The sample has about 720,000 distinct CDR3 sequences on record, 22% of them singletons. The ten largest clones take up about 22% of the sample. Specimen: blood. The receptors come from a man in his sixties or seventies in good health.

This chain links TRBV12-3 or TRBV12-4 with TRBJ2-3, with D perhaps matching TRBD2 (6 bases). V was pared by 7 bases and J by 6 bases, with 20 bases between. The CDR3 is 15 residues long. The chain's CDR3 is CASTMGTFLLDTQYF. CDR3 nucleotides: TGTGCCAGCACGATGGGGACTTTCCTCCTTGATACGCAGTATTTT.

The V gene is TRBV3-1, the J gene TRBJ2-4; D perhaps matches TRBD2 (6 bases). This CDR3 is 16 amino acids long. CDR1 LGHDT and CDR2 YNNKEL come from the germline V gene (reference sequence). V gave up 0 bases and J gave up 0 bases, with 9 bases separating them. The CDR3 reads CASSQDPGLAKNIQYF. The CDR3 DNA follows: TGTGCCAGCAGCCAAGATCCGGGACTAGCCAAAAACATTCAGTACTTC.

The rearrangement uses TRBV2 and TRBJ2-1; 8 positions agree with TRBD2. CDR3 length: 14 residues. Germline CDR1 SNHLY, CDR2 FYNNEI. The V segment lost 7 bases and the J segment 6 bases; nucleotides outside the gene matches: 8. Here the CDR3 DNA reads TGTGCCAGCATCGCAGGACTAGCCCGCAATGAGCAGTTCTTC. Translating gives CASIAGLARNEQFF.

J is TRBJ1-4 and V is TRBV4-3; D not resolved. CDR1 and CDR2 from the germline V gene are LGHNA and YSLEER. V dropped 4 bases and J dropped 8 bases, with 11 bases sitting between them. The CDR3 spans 13 residues. In DNA, the CDR3 is TGCGCCAGCAGCCCCCGACCAGGCGAAAAACTGTTTTTT. It yields the protein CASSPRPGEKLFF.

This chain connects TRBV5-6 to TRBJ1-5; perhaps TRBD1 as D (6 bases). The CDR3 has 12 residues. Trimming pared 2 bases from V and 11 bases from J, leaving 11 bases between. Per germline, CDR1 SGHDT and CDR2 YYEEEE. This CDR3 is CASSFEGGAQHF. For the CDR3, the DNA is TGTGCCAGCAGCTTTGAAGGGGGGGCCCAGCATTTT.

This clonotype was seen a handful of times. The rearrangement uses TRBV19 and TRBJ2-1; D may match TRBD1 or TRBD2 (6 bases each). This CDR3 has 16 residues. The germline V gene has CDR1 LNHDA and CDR2 SQIVND (reference sequence). The germline V and J ends were trimmed by 7 bases and 0 bases, with 16 bases remaining between them. The CDR3 DNA follows: TGTGCCAGTACCGAATCAGGGGACTTCTCCTACAATGAGCAGTTCTTC. This translates into CASTESGDFSYNEQFF.

This sequence joins TRBV21-1 and TRBJ2-1; the DNA was not used to check the table's D call, TRBD2. TRBV21-1 is classified as a pseudogene. The CDR3 sequence is 20 residues long. The CDR3 coding sequence is TGTGCCAGCAGCAACGGACTAGCGGGAGTCGTCGGGAGCTCCTACAATGAGCAGTTCTTC. As protein: CASSNGLAGVVGSSYNEQFF.

In its sample, this clonotype was seen a few times. This chain uses TRBV4-3 with TRBJ2-7; the match to TRBD2 covers 8 bases. The CDR3 spans 16 residues. From germline, CDR1 is LGHNA and CDR2 YSLEER. V was clipped by 6 bases and J by 1 base; unmatched bases: 11. CDR3 coding DNA: TGCGCCAGCAGGCTAGCTGGACTAGCAGGTTCCTACGAGCAGTACGTC. Translated, it gives CASRLAGLAGSYEQYV.

This chain uses TRBV20-1 with TRBJ1-1; 10 bases match TRBD1. Germline lookup yields CDR1 DFQATT and CDR2 SNEGSKA (reference sequence). V was clipped by 3 bases and J by 7 bases; unmatched bases: 5. The CDR3 totals 13 residues. CDR3 region: CSARGQGFNEAFF. The DNA for the CDR3 is TGCAGTGCTAGGGGACAGGGGTTTAATGAAGCTTTCTTT.

J is TRBJ2-2 and V is TRBV5-1, with a tentative D call TRBD2 (6 bases). This CDR3 region has 16 residues. V shed 3 bases and J shed 6 bases, with 18 bases lying between them. Germline V gene data show CDR1 as SGHRS and CDR2 as YFSETQ. CDR3 DNA sequence: TGCGCCAGCAGCTCGAGTCCGACTAGTTTTCCCGGGGAGCTGTTTTTT. This sequence encodes CASSSSPTSFPGELFF.

This clonotype was recorded a few times. This chain uses TRBV6-5 with TRBJ1-2; D is unclear. Germline V CDR1 and CDR2: MNHEY, SVGAGI. CDR3 length: 12 amino acids. The CDR3 region is CVVGYSNYGYTF. The CDR3 DNA sequence: TGTGTCGTCGGTTATTCTAACTATGGCTACACCTTC.

This clonotype was detected a few times. CDR3 sequence: CASSSTRTEQYV. The DNA for the CDR3 is TGTGCCAGCAGTTCGACACGGACGGAGCAGTACGTC. This chain links TRBV6-2 or TRBV6-3 with TRBJ2-7; D gene uncertain. The germline gives CDR1 MNHEY, CDR2 SVGEGT. The CDR3 length is 12 residues. V was clipped by 4 bases and J by 7 bases, with 11 bases between them.

This clonotype was detected a few times. The chain combines TRBV5-1 with TRBJ1-1; the D is unclear. Per germline, CDR1 SGHRS and CDR2 YFSETQ. V lost 0 bases and J 1 base, leaving 13 bases between the germline ends. The CDR3 contains 16 residues. In nucleotides, the CDR3 is TGCGCCAGCAGCTTGGAAGGCGATTGGGGGAACACTGAAGCTTTCTTT. Amino acid sequence: CASSLEGDWGNTEAFF. Combining the CDR3 with reference TRBV5-1 and TRBJ1-1 gives the whole variable domain KAGVTQTPRYLIKTRGQQVTLSCSPISGHRSVSWYQQTPGQGLQFLFEYFSETQRNKGNFPGRFSGRQFSNSRSEMNVSTLELGDSALYLCASSLEGDWGNTEAFFGQGTRLTVV.

The chain is built from TRBV28 and TRBJ2-1; D not certain. The CDR3 consists of 13 residues. The V gene lost 6 bases and the J gene lost 4 bases, with 10 bases spanning the gap. CDR1 is MDHEN, CDR2 SYDVKM, per germline. This CDR3 reads CASRGPSYNEQFF. In DNA form, the CDR3 reads TGTGCCAGCAGGGGCCCTTCTTACAATGAGCAGTTCTTC.

This clonotype has only a few counts. The rearrangement uses TRBV10-3 and TRBJ2-1, with D possibly TRBD2 on 5 matching bases. CDR1 is ENHRY and CDR2 is SYGVKD in the germline V gene. The ends were cut back, 3 bases at V and 7 bases at J, with 10 bases in the middle. The CDR3 length is 13 residues. CDR3 region: CAISDTSRNEQFF. The CDR3 DNA reads as TGTGCCATCAGTGACACTAGTCGTAATGAGCAGTTCTTC.

This clonotype was recorded a few times. The V call is TRBV7-9, the J call TRBJ1-2; 9 bases are a match to TRBD1. Losses at the gene ends were 5 bases for V and 7 bases for J; bases not matched to a gene: 8. The CDR3 runs 14 residues. Per germline, CDR1 SEHNR and CDR2 FQNEAQ (reference sequence). The CDR3 sequence: CASSHHRDRAGYTF. The CDR3 region has the DNA TGTGCCAGCAGCCACCACCGGGACAGGGCTGGCTACACCTTC.

This clonotype was observed a handful of times. V is TRBV20-1 and J is TRBJ1-3; 7 bases agree with TRBD1. Germline CDR1 reads DFQATT; CDR2 reads SNEGSKA (reference sequence). Trimming cost V 4 bases and J 4 bases; bases outside gene matches: 7. The CDR3 extends over 14 amino acids. The CDR3 DNA reads TGCAGTGCTACCGTACAGGGGAGCGGAAACACCATATATTTT. This codes for CSATVQGSGNTIYF.

This chain links TRBV6-6 with TRBJ2-5; the match to TRBD2 covers 8 bases. Unmatched junction bases numbered 10, after V lost 9 bases and J lost 4 bases. Germline values: CDR1 MNHNY, CDR2 SVGAGI (reference sequence). The length of the CDR3 is 14 residues. CDR3 residues: CASLREGIGETQYF. The CDR3 DNA sequence: TGTGCCAGTCTTCGGGAGGGGATTGGAGAGACCCAGTACTTC.

V usage is TRBV7-9 and J usage is TRBJ2-1; no definite D call. The DNA end favors TRBJ2-5, so the J call may be wrong. This CDR3 spans 16 amino acids. Germline V gene lookup returns CDR1 SEHNR and CDR2 FQNEAQ (reference sequence). The CDR3 nucleotides are TGTGCCAGCAGCTTAGTCTCTGGTATGAAATCGGAGACCCAGTACTTC. Amino acid sequence: CASSLVSGMKSETQYF.

The chain joins TRBV12-3 or TRBV12-4 to TRBJ2-5; weak D call: TRBD2 (5 bases). V lost 2 bases to trimming and J lost 1 base, with 14 bases between them. The CDR3 is made up of 16 amino acids. The CDR3: CASSLLAGASQETQYF. CDR3 in DNA: TGTGCCAGCAGTTTATTGGCGGGTGCTTCCCAAGAGACCCAGTACTTC.

This clonotype came up many times. The J gene is TRBJ2-3, the V gene TRBV12-3 or TRBV12-4; D call uncertain. The CDR3 contains 13 residues. The V end lost 1 base, the J end lost 7 bases, and 9 bases lay between the germline ends. CDR3 coding DNA: TGTGCCAGCAGTTTAGAAGACGGGCATACGCAGTATTTT. Translation gives CASSLEDGHTQYF.

The rearrangement links TRBV19 to TRBJ2-3, with 7 bases that match TRBD2. The CDR3 is 15 amino acids. The V gene end was trimmed by 4 bases and the J gene end by 4 bases; junction bases not matched to a gene: 8. Germline CDR1 LNHDA, CDR2 SQIVND (reference sequence). CDR3 DNA: TGTGCCAGTAGTACCTACGGGAGGACCGCAGATACGCAGTATTTT. Translated: CASSTYGRTADTQYF. Full variable domain (rest looked up from reference TRBV19 and TRBJ2-3): DGGITQSPKYLFRKEGQNVTLSCEQNLNHDAMYWYRQDPGQGLRLIYYSQIVNDFQKGDIAEGYSVSREKKESFPLTVTSAQKNPTAFYLCASSTYGRTADTQYFGPGTRLTVL.

This clonotype has only a few counts. The V call is TRBV24-1, the J call TRBJ2-3; the D is unclear. The V end was cut by 4 bases, the J end by 0 bases, with 10 bases between. The CDR3 is 15 amino acids. Germline loops: CDR1 KGHDR, CDR2 SFDVKD. The CDR3: CATSDLQTSTDTQYF. In DNA form, the CDR3 reads TGTGCCACCAGTGACCTTCAAACCAGCACAGATACGCAGTATTTT.

The chain combines TRBV5-1 with TRBJ2-3; TRBD1 aligns across 10 bases. The J segment lost 0 bases and the V segment lost 0 bases, leaving 4 bases of the junction unmatched. The CDR3 is made up of 17 amino acids. Germline CDR1 and CDR2: SGHRS and YFSETQ. DNA for the CDR3: TGCGCCAGCAGCTTGGGCGGGACAGGGGTCAGCACAGATACGCAGTATTTT. Its translation is CASSLGGTGVSTDTQYF.

The chain employs TRBV3-1 and TRBJ2-5; the D gene is possibly TRBD2 (6 bases). The germline V gene encodes CDR1 LGHDT and CDR2 YNNKEL (reference sequence). This CDR3 is built from 16 residues. Between the trimmed V and J ends, which lost 0 bases and 3 bases, there was a span of 14 bases. The CDR3 loop reads CASSQDLSAGKETQYF. The CDR3 DNA reads as TGTGCCAGCAGCCAAGATCTTAGCGCGGGGAAAGAGACCCAGTACTTC.

Many counts were recorded for this clonotype. This sequence joins TRBV14 and TRBJ1-1, with 7 nucleotides matching TRBD1. The CDR3 totals 13 residues. V lost 8 bases to trimming and J lost 3 bases; unmatched junction nucleotides: 6. Germline CDR1 and CDR2: SGHDN and FVKESK. Here the CDR3 reads CASALGQDTEAFF. The CDR3 nucleotides read TGTGCCAGCGCACTCGGACAGGACACTGAAGCTTTCTTT.

This chain connects TRBV27 to TRBJ2-5; TRBD2 is a possible D gene (5 bases). The J call is doubtful: the DNA matches TRBJ2-1 better. Germline CDR1 MNHEY, CDR2 SMNVEV (reference sequence). The CDR3 runs 14 residues. The CDR3 reads CASSLSSSYYEQFF. The CDR3 DNA reads as TGTGCCAGCAGTTTAAGTTCTAGCTATTATGAGCAGTTCTTC.

This chain links TRBV7-6 with TRBJ2-1, with TRBD2 matching over 9 bases. Germline V gene lookup returns CDR1 SGHVS and CDR2 FNYEAQ. With 2 bases clipped from V and 6 bases from J, the junction kept 2 bases outside the gene matches. This CDR3 has 14 amino acids. CDR3 bases: TGTGCCAGCAGCTTACTAGCGGGAACCAATGAGCAGTTCTTC. It encodes CASSLLAGTNEQFF.

This clonotype occurred a few times. The gene calls are TRBV20-1 and TRBJ2-3; 11 bases are a match to TRBD2. The CDR3 runs to 16 residues. CDR1 DFQATT and CDR2 SNEGSKA come from the germline V gene (reference sequence). Trimming removed 2 bases from V and 5 bases from J; junction bases left unmatched: 9. CDR3 protein: CSARPPLAGVRDTQYF. The DNA of the CDR3 is TGCAGTGCTAGACCGCCACTAGCGGGAGTTAGAGATACGCAGTATTTT.

CDR3 sequence (DNA): TGTGCCATCAGTGATGGGACAGGGTCCTACAATGAGCAGTTCTTC. Protein sequence: CAISDGTGSYNEQFF. The chain recombines TRBV10-3 with TRBJ2-1; 9 positions agree with TRBD1. V trimming: 3 bases; J trimming: 1 base; junction bases outside the gene matches: 1. Germline V lookup: CDR1 ENHRY, CDR2 SYGVKD. The CDR3 runs 15 residues.

The chain links TRBV10-2 to TRBJ1-5; TRBD1 matches 7 bases. CDR3 length: 14 residues. CDR1 is WSHSY and CDR2 is SAAADI in the germline V gene. Losses at the gene ends were 6 bases for V and 6 bases for J; bases not matched to a gene: 8. Here the CDR3 reads CASSEQGSSQPQHF. The DNA for the CDR3 is TGCGCCAGCAGCGAACAGGGGTCTAGTCAGCCCCAGCATTTT.

There are a few counts of this clonotype. The CDR3 is CASRERGASSGNTIYF. Here the CDR3 DNA reads TGTGCCAGCAGGGAGAGAGGGGCTAGCTCTGGAAACACCATATATTTT. The chain couples TRBV12-3 or TRBV12-4 to TRBJ1-3, with D possibly TRBD1 on 5 matching bases. Trimming removed 6 bases at V and 0 bases at J, with 15 bases between. CDR3 length: 16 amino acids.